Reported below is one T cell receptor (beta chain). The source of the sample is a study of CD8 T cells in Susac syndrome. Background on the study: Sequenced Susac syndrome patients included about six with active disease and fewer than ten who were in remission.

Germline values: CDR1 SGHAT, CDR2 FQNNGV. The trim removed 5 bases at V and 0 bases at J, leaving 7 bases unmatched. This CDR3 is built from 17 residues. CD8+ and CD4+ T cells from blood underwent TCR beta sequencing, which was carried out in a high-throughput format. Reverse transcription used roughly 0.45 to 1 ug RNA and random hexamers. Amplification of the TCR beta CDR3 was carried out by immunoSEQ multiplex PCR, which spanned a total of 54 Vbeta and 13 Jbeta segments. Via MiXCR, TCRdb re-called the immunoSEQ multiplex PCR reads, giving one row per CDR3 protein. The data show roughly 220,000 distinct CDR3 sequences, 94% seen once.

This sequence was found in a human donor with Susac syndrome. V gene TRBV11-2 combines with J gene TRBJ2-3, with TRBD2 matching over 11 bases. Sequenced material: CD4+ T cells from PBMCs. The CDR3 reads CASSKTSGAFSTDTQYF. In DNA form, the CDR3 reads TGTGCCAGCAGCAAGACTAGCGGGGCCTTCAGCACAGATACGCAGTATTTT.